The 28 T cell receptor beta chains listed next were all sequenced from one sample in a study of cytomegalovirus exposure and HLA in healthy donors. The PCR had 60 Vbeta and 13 Jbeta primers. Assay: immunoSEQ multiplex PCR; the TCRdb copy retains only in-frame clones and omits some. The profile shows 150,000 to 200,000 clones, over 65% of them singletons. Sequencing input: PBMCs. Every receptor here comes from a middle-aged man in good health and CMV-seropositive.

The chain couples TRBV27 to TRBJ2-7; 9 bases align to TRBD1. Losses at the gene ends were 6 bases for V and 3 bases for J; bases not matched to a gene: 9. The CDR3 loop spans 15 amino acids. The germline gives CDR1 MNHEY, CDR2 SMNVEV (reference sequence). CDR3 DNA sequence: TGTGCCAGCAGGGGGACGGGACAGGGCTTCTACGAGCAGTACTTC. Its translation: CASRGTGQGFYEQYF.

J is TRBJ2-3 and V is TRBV11-2, with 11 bases lining up with TRBD2. The CDR3 totals 15 residues. Trimming removed 6 bases from V and 6 bases from J; junction bases left unmatched: 8. Germline V gene sequence: CDR1 SGHAT, CDR2 FQNNGV. The chain's CDR3 is CASSSSIAGGDTQYF. As DNA, the CDR3 is TGTGCCAGCAGTTCCAGTATAGCGGGGGGGGATACGCAGTATTTT. Full variable domain (missing parts from reference TRBV11-2 and TRBJ2-3): EAGVAQSPRYKIIEKRQSVAFWCNPISGHATLYWYQQILGQGPKLLIQFQNNGVVDDSQLPKDRFSAERLKGVDSTLKIQPAKLEDSAVYLCASSSSIAGGDTQYFGPGTRLTVL.

This clone came up a few times. The chain joins TRBV11-2 to TRBJ1-4; D gene ambiguous. The CDR3 runs to 13 residues. V was shortened by 5 bases and J by 7 bases, with 11 bases between the two germline ends. Looked up from germline, CDR1 is SGHAT and CDR2 is FQNNGV. The CDR3 sequence is CASSPVTTEKLFF. For the CDR3, the DNA is TGTGCCAGCAGCCCCGTAACAACTGAAAAACTGTTTTTT.

The rearrangement joins TRBV6-6 to TRBJ1-6, with a possible D match to TRBD1 (5 bases). The CDR3 is 13 amino acids. The ends were cut back, 10 bases at V and 5 bases at J, with 12 bases in the middle. Germline assignment: CDR1 MNHNY and CDR2 SVGAGI (reference sequence). DNA for the CDR3: TGTGCCACGCGGGGGGGTAATAATTCACCCCTCCACTTT. Protein: CATRGGNNSPLHF.

The gene calls are TRBV6-6 and TRBJ1-2; no clear D gene. V lost 6 bases to trimming and J lost 3 bases, with 8 bases between them. CDR3 length: 12 amino acids. The V gene's germline CDR1 is MNHNY and CDR2 SVGAGI (reference sequence). The CDR3 is CASRALDYGYTF. For the CDR3, the DNA is TGTGCCAGCAGGGCATTGGACTATGGCTACACCTTC.

This clone turned up a few times. The chain uses TRBV7-3 and TRBJ2-3; TRBD2 aligns across 7 bases. This CDR3 spans 17 amino acids. With V trimmed by 3 bases and J by 6 bases, 15 bases remained unmatched. The germline gives CDR1 SGHTA, CDR2 FQGTGA. The CDR3 sequence: CASSFSPGVAGRDTQYF. The CDR3 DNA sequence: TGTGCCAGCAGCTTTTCCCCCGGGGTAGCCGGGAGGGATACGCAGTATTTT.

With respect to this clone: The same CDR3 can be traced to other DNA sequences in this sample. The chain recombines TRBV5-5 with TRBJ1-4; the match to TRBD1 covers 8 bases. Germline values: CDR1 SGHKS, CDR2 YYEKEE (reference sequence). After removal of 4 bases from V and 8 bases from J, the junction contained 7 bases not matched to a gene. The CDR3 length is 14 residues. In nucleotides, the CDR3 is TGTGCCAGCAGCCCCGACAGGGGAGGGGAAAAACTGTTTTTT. It translates to CASSPDRGGEKLFF. Using reference TRBV5-5 and TRBJ1-4 for the parts outside the CDR3, the full variable domain is DAGVTQSPTHLIKTRGQQVTLRCSPISGHKSVSWYQQVLGQGPQFIFQYYEKEERGRGNFPDRFSARQFPNYSSELNVNALLLGDSALYLCASSPDRGGEKLFFGSGTQLSVL.

V is TRBV7-8 and J is TRBJ1-2, with TRBD1 identical over 11 bases. The trim removed 1 base at V and 3 bases at J, leaving 4 bases unmatched. The germline V gene has CDR1 SGHVS and CDR2 FQNEAQ. The CDR3 contains 16 residues. DNA of the CDR3: TGTGCCAGCAGCTTAGTGAGGACAGGGGGCCACTATGGCTACACCTTC. It is translated as CASSLVRTGGHYGYTF.

CDR3 loop: CATSKVLPGQDANSPLHF. CDR3 DNA sequence: TGTGCCACCAGCAAAGTTCTACCGGGACAGGATGCAAATTCACCCCTCCACTTT. The chain recombines TRBV15 with TRBJ1-6, with 8 bases fitting TRBD1. CDR1 is LNHNV and CDR2 is YYDKDF in the germline V gene (reference sequence). Trimming cost V 4 bases and J 7 bases; bases outside gene matches: 15. The CDR3 spans 18 residues. The variable domain in full, completed from reference TRBV15 and TRBJ1-6, reads DAMVIQNPRYQVTQFGKPVTLSCSQTLNHNVMYWYQQKSSQAPKLLFHYYDKDFNNEADTPDNFQSRRPNTSFCFLDIRSPGLGDTAMYLCATSKVLPGQDANSPLHFGNGTRLTVT.

The genes are TRBV5-6 and TRBJ1-1; D is undetermined. The CDR3 extends over 15 amino acids. Germline-derived CDR1 and CDR2 are SGHDT and YYEEEE. V lost 0 bases, J lost 2 bases, and 11 bases lay in between. CDR3 loop: CASSLVSALNTEAFF. The CDR3 bases are TGTGCCAGCAGCTTGGTGTCCGCGCTAAACACTGAAGCTTTCTTT.

The chain combines TRBV5-6 with TRBJ1-5; D gene uncertain. The CDR3 consists of 16 residues. Per germline, CDR1 SGHDT and CDR2 YYEEEE. Between the trimmed V and J ends, which lost 0 bases and 1 base, there was a span of 11 bases. CDR3 coding DNA: TGTGCCAGCAGCTTGGGTGGTAGGGAGAGCAATCAGCCCCAGCATTTT. Translating gives CASSLGGRESNQPQHF.

J is TRBJ2-7 and V is TRBV10-3; TRBD1 matches 8 bases. Unmatched junction bases numbered 6, after V lost 1 base and J lost 7 bases. This CDR3 region has 14 residues. Germline loops: CDR1 ENHRY, CDR2 SYGVKD. The CDR3 loop is CAISEYSGGQEQYF. The CDR3 nucleotides read TGTGCCATCAGTGAGTACTCAGGGGGCCAAGAGCAGTACTTC.

This sequence joins TRBV7-2 and TRBJ1-1; D ambiguous. CDR3 length: 16 amino acids. V was trimmed by 1 base and J by 3 bases, leaving 15 bases between them. The germline CDR1 and CDR2 sequences are SGHTA and FQGNSA. The CDR3 sequence is CASSLVVRRGYTEAFF. CDR3 nucleotides: TGTGCCAGCAGCTTAGTAGTGAGACGGGGTTACACTGAAGCTTTCTTT.

V is TRBV18 and J is TRBJ1-6, with 8 nucleotides matching TRBD1. Germline CDR1 is KGHSH and CDR2 is LQKENI. The CDR3 spans 15 residues. Trimming at V came to 6 bases and at J to 5 bases, leaving 6 bases not matched to a gene. CDR3 coding DNA: TGTGCCAGCTCCCTCGGACAGGGAAATAATTCACCCCTCCACTTT. Residues: CASSLGQGNNSPLHF.

The chain recombines TRBV9 with TRBJ1-5, with TRBD1 identical over 7 bases. V shed 0 bases and J 6 bases; nucleotides not matched to a gene: 3. The CDR3 is 14 amino acids. Germline lookup yields CDR1 SGDLS and CDR2 YYNGEE. The CDR3 loop reads CASSVAGGGQPQHF. In DNA form, the CDR3 reads TGTGCCAGCAGCGTAGCAGGGGGAGGTCAGCCCCAGCATTTT.

V gene TRBV19 combines with J gene TRBJ1-2; D remains ambiguous. Trimming cost V 3 bases and J 2 bases, with 10 bases left between them. The length of the CDR3 is 14 residues. Germline CDR1 reads LNHDA; CDR2 reads SQIVND (reference sequence). CDR3 sequence: CASSIGPVNYGYTF. DNA of the CDR3: TGTGCCAGTAGTATTGGGCCGGTAAACTATGGCTACACCTTC. The full variable domain, with the rest looked up from reference TRBV19 and TRBJ1-2, is DGGITQSPKYLFRKEGQNVTLSCEQNLNHDAMYWYRQDPGQGLRLIYYSQIVNDFQKGDIAEGYSVSREKKESFPLTVTSAQKNPTAFYLCASSIGPVNYGYTFGSGTRLTVV.

J is TRBJ2-5 and V is TRBV29-1, with TRBD1 as a possible D gene (5 bases). The CDR3 runs to 12 residues. Germline CDR1 reads SQVTM; CDR2 reads ANQGSEA. Trimming removed 4 bases at V and 3 bases at J, with 9 bases between. CDR3 DNA sequence: TGCAGCGTTGGTAGCAGGGAAGAGACCCAGTACTTC. Residues: CSVGSREETQYF.

This clone was counted only a few times. CDR3 loop: CASSRNRGQPSEKLFF. CDR3 bases: TGTGCCAGCTCACGTAACAGGGGGCAACCGTCTGAAAAACTGTTTTTT. The chain uses TRBV18 and TRBJ1-4, with TRBD1 matching over 9 bases. The CDR3 sequence is 16 residues long. Germline V gene sequence: CDR1 KGHSH, CDR2 LQKENI. V shed 4 bases and J 7 bases; nucleotides not matched to a gene: 10.

The rearrangement uses TRBV19 and TRBJ2-7, with 9 bases identical to TRBD2. Germline trimming cut 4 bases from V and 6 bases from J; bases unmatched to any gene: 13. This CDR3 is 16 amino acids long. Germline V CDR1 and CDR2: LNHDA, SQIVND (reference sequence). For the CDR3, the DNA is TGTGCCAGTAGTAGAGGCTCAGGACTAGCGAGTTTCGAGCAGTACTTC. Protein product: CASSRGSGLASFEQYF.

The rearrangement joins TRBV6-1 to TRBJ2-7; TRBD1 aligns across 9 bases. The CDR3 sequence is 14 residues long. V lost 6 bases and J lost 3; bases outside the gene matches: 6. Germline loops: CDR1 MNHNS, CDR2 SASEGT. CDR3 loop: CASRGRDRDYEQYF. CDR3 DNA: TGTGCCAGCAGGGGCCGGGACAGGGACTACGAGCAGTACTTC.

The chain has TRBV21-1 and TRBJ1-3; TRBD1 is the table's D call, not checked against the DNA. TRBV21-1 is termed a pseudogene. The CDR3 covers 16 residues. The CDR3 region is CASSKGRRGYGDTIYF. In DNA form, the CDR3 reads TGTGCCAGCAGCAAAGGGCGAAGGGGCTATGGGGACACCATATATTTT.

V usage is TRBV7-8 and J usage is TRBJ1-3; the match to TRBD1 covers 7 bases. Germline assignment: CDR1 SGHVS and CDR2 FQNEAQ. Trimming at V came to 5 bases and at J to 0 bases, leaving 7 bases not matched to a gene. CDR3 length: 16 residues. The CDR3: CASSLGQPLSGNTIYF. The CDR3 DNA follows: TGTGCCAGCAGCCTGGGACAGCCTCTCTCTGGAAACACCATATATTTT. Drawing the rest from reference TRBV7-8 and TRBJ1-3, the complete variable domain is GAGVSQSPRYKVAKRGQDVALRCDPISGHVSLFWYQQALGQGPEFLTYFQNEAQLDKSGLPSDRFFAERPEGSVSTLKIQRTQQEDSAVYLCASSLGQPLSGNTIYFGEGSWLTVV.

Written as DNA, the CDR3 is TGTGCCAGCAGCTTGGGCGGGGGACGGGGGGAGACCCAGTACTTC. Translating gives CASSLGGGRGETQYF. The genes are TRBV5-4 and TRBJ2-5; 7 bases are shared with TRBD2. The CDR3 sequence is 15 residues long. Germline V gene lookup returns CDR1 SGHNT and CDR2 YYREEE (reference sequence). The ends lost 0 bases at V and 5 bases at J; junction bases unmatched: 7.

The chain has TRBV5-1 and TRBJ2-1; D gene ambiguous. V lost 0 bases and J 0 bases, leaving 7 bases between the germline ends. Germline CDR1 reads SGHRS; CDR2 reads YFSETQ. This CDR3 comprises 15 residues. The CDR3 sequence: CASSLDTSSYNEQFF. The CDR3 nucleotides are TGCGCCAGCAGCTTGGACACCTCCTCCTACAATGAGCAGTTCTTC.

This clone was observed a few times. The rearrangement joins TRBV5-1 to TRBJ2-1; 8 bases line up with TRBD1. Germline V CDR1 and CDR2: SGHRS, YFSETQ. V lost 1 base, J lost 2 bases, and 11 bases stayed unmatched. CDR3 length: 18 amino acids. CDR3 amino acids: CASSLPYPTGEPYNEQFF. CDR3 nucleotide sequence: TGCGCCAGCAGCTTGCCCTATCCGACAGGGGAGCCCTACAATGAGCAGTTCTTC.

This rearrangement joins TRBV7-8 to TRBJ2-5; 8 bases agree with TRBD1. The V segment lost 5 bases and the J segment 2 bases; nucleotides outside the gene matches: 7. This CDR3 has 15 amino acids. CDR1 is SGHVS, CDR2 FQNEAQ, per germline. CDR3 residues: CASSGDRGRQETQYF. CDR3 coding DNA: TGTGCCAGCAGCGGCGACAGGGGCCGACAAGAGACCCAGTACTTC.

This clone was found a few times. The V and J genes are TRBV6-6 and TRBJ1-2; 7 bases map to TRBD1. The V and J ends lost 6 bases and 8 bases, in that order; junction bases with no gene match: 9. Germline CDR1 reads MNHNY; CDR2 reads SVGAGI (reference sequence). The CDR3 spans 13 residues. This CDR3 reads CASRRDRAGGYTF. CDR3 DNA: TGTGCCAGCAGGCGCGACAGGGCGGGCGGCTACACCTTC.

The chain employs TRBV4-2 and TRBJ1-2; no clear D. The V and J ends lost 1 base and 3 bases respectively, with 6 bases between them. CDR1 and CDR2 from the germline V gene are LGHNA and YNFKEQ. CDR3 size: 13 residues. CDR3 in amino acids: CASSQVGDYGYTF. The DNA for the CDR3 is TGTGCCAGCAGCCAAGTAGGAGACTATGGCTACACCTTC.